This is a list of T cell receptor beta chains from one sample in a study of shared clonotypes between healthy human individuals. Produced via immunoSEQ multiplex PCR; TCRdb's table is partial and in-frame only. Of 400,000 to 500,000 clones listed, 79% are singletons. The sample taken for sequencing was PBMCs. The receptors originated from a woman in her 40s in good health. Some clones in this sample may be carry-over from other donors' samples. Each CDR3 is given with its conserved first and last residue. The D gene is left open where the match is weak. Rows give clone size only sometimes, using once, few, many, or a class for an expanded clone.

j_gene | d_gene | abundance | v_gene | CDR3nt | CDR3aa
TRBJ1-1 | NA | NA | TRBV9 | TGTGCCAGCAGCGTGACTGTGGGTGCCGAAGCTTTCTTT | CASSVTVGAEAFF
TRBJ2-1 | TRBD2 | few | TRBV2 | TGTGCCAGCAGGTTCGCGGGGGGCTCCTACAATGAGCAGTTCTTC | CASRFAGGSYNEQFF
TRBJ2-5 | NA | NA | TRBV21-1 | TGTGCCAGCAGCCACACCTCAGGTGCGTCTAAGGGATGGGAATACCAAGAGACCCAGTACTTC | CASSHTSGASKGWEYQETQYF
TRBJ2-7 | NA | many | TRBV7-8 | TGTGCCAGCAGCTTAGGGGCCAGCGTAACCTACGAGCAGTACTTC | CASSLGASVTYEQYF
TRBJ2-7 | TRBD2 | once | TRBV7-6 | TGTGCCAGCAGCTTAGGAGCGGGAGGGATTGAAAGCTCCTACGAGCAGTACTTC | CASSLGAGGIESSYEQYF
TRBJ1-1 | NA | NA | TRBV5-1 | TGCGCCAGCAGCTTGAGCGGGGGTGAAAAAGCTTTCTTT | CASSLSGGEKAFF
TRBJ2-3 | NA | NA | TRBV21-1 | TGTGCCAGCAGCAAAGGTTGGGCGGGACCCACAGATACGCAGTATTTT | CASSKGWAGPTDTQYF
TRBJ1-2 | TRBD1 | once | TRBV10-3 | TGTGCCATCAGTGAGCCCTCGGGACAGGGGCTAGGCTACACCTTC | CAISEPSGQGLGYTF
TRBJ1-5 | TRBD1 | once | TRBV15 | TGTGCCACCAGCAGTGAGAGTACAGGGGTTGCAAATCAGCCCCAGCATTTT | CATSSESTGVANQPQHF
TRBJ1-2 | NA | once | TRBV15 | TGTGCCACCAGCAGAGCACCGGGTGAGGGAAGCTATGGCTACACCTTC | CATSRAPGEGSYGYTF
TRBJ2-3 | NA | NA | TRBV2 | TGTGCCAGCAATTCCGGGTCAGATACGCAGTATTTT | CASNSGSDTQYF
TRBJ2-7 | TRBD1 | NA | TRBV30 | TGTGCCTGGAGTGTGGGACAGGGGGCTCCCTACGAGCAGTACTTC | CAWSVGQGAPYEQYF
TRBJ2-7 | TRBD1 | NA | TRBV7-2 | TGTGCCAGCAGCATGGACAGGGGGCTCTACGAGCAGTACTTC | CASSMDRGLYEQYF
TRBJ2-7 | TRBD2 | NA | TRBV10-3 | TGTGCCATCAGGGCTAGCGGGGGCGAGCAGTACTTC | CAIRASGGEQYF
TRBJ1-4 | NA | NA | TRBV6-6 | TGTGCCAGCAGTTACTCGGTGAGCGGAGAAAAACTGTTTTTT | CASSYSVSGEKLFF
TRBJ1-4 | NA | once | TRBV18 | TGTGCCAGCTCACGTGATTGGACGACTAATGAAAAACTGTTTTTT | CASSRDWTTNEKLFF
TRBJ1-1 | TRBD1 | NA | TRBV7-6 | TGTGCCAGCAGTTTGGGACAGGGCACTGAAGCTTTCTTT | CASSLGQGTEAFF
TRBJ1-1 | TRBD1 | few | TRBV5-1 | TGCGCCAGCAGCTCCCGGGACAGGGGGGGGAACACTGAAGCTTTCTTT | CASSSRDRGGNTEAFF
TRBJ2-6 | NA | NA | TRBV28 | TGTGCCAGCGGGGGGCTATTTAAGTCTGGGGCCAACGTCCTGACTTTC | CASGGLFKSGANVLTF
TRBJ1-4 | NA | NA | TRBV5-4 | TGTGCCAGCAGCGTTACGGGGGCTAGTAATGAAAAACTGTTTTTT | CASSVTGASNEKLFF
TRBJ2-7 | TRBD1 | NA | TRBV2 | TGTGCCTGCCATTCTACCGAGGGACAGGGGGTTAACGAGCAGTACTTC | CACHSTEGQGVNEQYF
TRBJ2-5 | TRBD1 | NA | TRBV28 | TGTGCCAGCAGTTTACCGGGACAGGGGGTCTTCCAGTACTTC | CASSLPGQGVFQYF
TRBJ1-2 | NA | NA | TRBV7-3 | TGTGCCAGCAGCTTACAACCCAACTATGGCTACACCTTC | CASSLQPNYGYTF
TRBJ2-2 | NA | NA | TRBV5-4 | TGTGCCAGCAGCTTGCAGGAGGCGAACACCGGGGAGCTGTTTTTT | CASSLQEANTGELFF
TRBJ2-1 | NA | NA | TRBV28 | TGTGCCAGCAGTCCGGAGTACAATGAGCAGTTCTTC | CASSPEYNEQFF
TRBJ2-7 | NA | NA | TRBV28 | TGTGCCACCTCGACAGGCGGGGGCTACGAGCAGTACTTC | CATSTGGGYEQYF
TRBJ2-3 | NA | NA | TRBV15 | TGTGCCACCAGCACTCGGGGGATTAGCACAGATACGCAGTATTTT | CATSTRGISTDTQYF
TRBJ2-1 | TRBD2 | NA | TRBV27 | TGTGCCAGCAGTTTCAGCGGGAGCTACAATGAGCAGTTCTTC | CASSFSGSYNEQFF
TRBJ2-2 | TRBD2 | NA | TRBV30 | TGTGCCTGGAGTGTAGGGTCCACGGGAGGGTCTGGCGGGGAGCTGTTTTTT | CAWSVGSTGGSGGELFF
TRBJ1-2 | NA | NA | TRBV29-1 | NA | CSESSDYGCTF
TRBJ2-5 | TRBD2 | NA | TRBV10-2 | TGCGCCAGCAGAGGGACTAGTCCCCTAGCGGGAGGTGGAGAGACCCAGTACTTC | CASRGTSPLAGGGETQYF
TRBJ2-5 | NA | NA | TRBV19 | TGTGCCAGTAGTATTAACAGGGAAGAGACCCAGTACTTC | CASSINREETQYF
TRBJ2-3 | TRBD2 | once | TRBV7-6 | TGTGCCAGCAGCTTTATAGCGGGAGCGGGAGATACGCAGTATTTT | CASSFIAGAGDTQYF
TRBJ1-2 | TRBD1 | once | TRBV30 | TGTGCCTGGAGTTCTCCGACAGGGGGCTATGGCTACACCTTC | CAWSSPTGGYGYTF
TRBJ2-1 | TRBD2 | many | TRBV9 | TGTGCCAGCAGCGTAGTTGGGACTAGCGATTACAATGAGCAGTTCTTC | CASSVVGTSDYNEQFF
TRBJ1-2 | NA | NA | TRBV10-3 | TGTGCCATCAGTGAGTCGCGACACTATGGCTACACCTTC | CAISESRHYGYTF
TRBJ2-2 | TRBD2 | NA | TRBV7-2 | TGTGCCAGCAGCTTTACGCTAGCGGTAGTTCTAGGTGGGGAGCTGTTTTTT | CASSFTLAVVLGGELFF
TRBJ1-1 | NA | few | TRBV11-1 | TGTGCAAGCAGCGCAGACAGGACGAACACTGAAGCTTTCTTT | CASSADRTNTEAFF
TRBJ1-2 | TRBD1 | few | TRBV28 | TGTGCCAGCAGTACTGGACAGAGGGGGCTATATGGCTACACCTTC | CASSTGQRGLYGYTF
TRBJ2-2 | TRBD2 | NA | TRBV4-3 | TGCGCCAGCAGCCAAGATCGGAGCGGGAGGGGTGTTGGGAACACCGGGGAGCTGTTTTTT | CASSQDRSGRGVGNTGELFF
TRBJ2-3 | NA | many | TRBV30 | TGTGCCTGGAGTACGGCCACAGATACGCAGTATTTT | CAWSTATDTQYF
TRBJ2-7 | NA | NA | TRBV28 | TGTGCCAGCAGTTTACAGGGGGGGGACGAGCAGTACTTC | CASSLQGGDEQYF
TRBJ2-6 | NA | NA | TRBV6-5 | TGTGCCAGCAGTTACGGTCAGGGTGCTGGGGCCAACGTCCTGACTTTC | CASSYGQGAGANVLTF
TRBJ2-7 | TRBD1 | few | TRBV14 | TGTGCCAGCAGCCATTGGGACAGAGCCTACGAGCAGTACTTC | CASSHWDRAYEQYF
TRBJ2-5 | TRBD2 | NA | TRBV7-7 | TGTGCTAGCAGCTTTTCGGTTAGCGGGACTCAAGAGACCCAGTACTTC | CASSFSVSGTQETQYF
TRBJ2-1 | NA | few | TRBV23-1 | TGCGCCAGCAGTCACCCGGGTCCCTCCTACAATGAGCAGTTCTTC | CASSHPGPSYNEQFF
TRBJ2-7 | TRBD1 | NA | TRBV7-9 | TGTGCCAGCAGCCGGACCGGGACAGGGGGAACGGACAGTTACGAGCAGTACTTC | CASSRTGTGGTDSYEQYF
TRBJ1-2 | NA | NA | TRBV7-8 | TGTGCCAGCAGCTTAGCTCCCCCCGTTGATGGCTACACCTTC | CASSLAPPVDGYTF
TRBJ2-2 | NA | NA | TRBV11-3 | TGTGCCAGCAGCTTAGGACCCGGGGAGCTGTTTTTT | CASSLGPGELFF
TRBJ1-5 | TRBD1 | NA | TRBV5-1 | TGCGCCAGCAGCTTGGGGGCAGGGGGCGAACAGCCCCAGCATTTT | CASSLGAGGEQPQHF